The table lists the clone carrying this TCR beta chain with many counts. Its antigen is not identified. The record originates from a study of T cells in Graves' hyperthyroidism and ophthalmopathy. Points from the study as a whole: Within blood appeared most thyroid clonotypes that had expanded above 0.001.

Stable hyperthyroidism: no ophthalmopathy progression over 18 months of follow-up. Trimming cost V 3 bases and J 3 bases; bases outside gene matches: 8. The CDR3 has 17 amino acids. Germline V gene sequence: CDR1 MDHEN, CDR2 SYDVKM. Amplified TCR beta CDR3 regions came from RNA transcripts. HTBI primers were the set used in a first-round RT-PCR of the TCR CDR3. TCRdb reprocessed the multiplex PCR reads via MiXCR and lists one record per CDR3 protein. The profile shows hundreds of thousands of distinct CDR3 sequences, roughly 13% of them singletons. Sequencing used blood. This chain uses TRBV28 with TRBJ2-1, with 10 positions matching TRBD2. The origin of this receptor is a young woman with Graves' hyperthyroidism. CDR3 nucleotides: TGTGCCAGCAGTTTCCCCCAAAGCGGGAGGGGCTACAATGAGCAGTTCTTC. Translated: CASSFPQSGRGYNEQFF.